The TCR beta chain described here comes from a study of identical twins. Study-wide results and caveats: Those out-of-frame alpha sequences shared by twins showed an excess of low generation probability.

One entry per CDR3 protein results from TCRdb running MiXCR on the 5' RACE reads. The table records around 200,000 distinct CDR3 sequences, roughly 9.4% of them present only once. About this clonotype: Its cognate antigen is unknown.

Healthy Caucasian donors formed the entire cohort. In germline, CDR1 is DFQATT, CDR2 SNEGSKA (reference sequence). V dropped 6 bases and J dropped 5; count of bases not matched to a gene: 11. The CDR3 spans 16 residues. The receptor's source is a woman between 18 and 29 years old in good health. This chain links TRBV20-1 with TRBJ2-3; 13 positions match TRBD2. Source material: memory (CD45RO+) T cells sorted from blood. The CDR3 region has the DNA TGCAGTGCCAACGTCCCGACTAGCGGGGGGATAGATACGCAGTATTTT. Translating gives CSANVPTSGGIDTQYF.